This paragraph reports one T cell receptor (beta chain). The record originates from a study of monozygotic twins with inflammatory bowel disease. This CDR3 is 15 amino acids long. The germline gives CDR1 SGHTA, CDR2 FQGTGA. After re-calling the 5' RACE reads, TCRdb lists one entry per CDR3 protein, DNA absent. The listing contains under 350,000 distinct CDR3 sequences. Sequenced material: blood. This TCR was sampled from a human donor with ulcerative colitis or Crohn's disease, or a healthy co-twin of an affected twin (not recorded which). V is TRBV7-3 and J is TRBJ2-1; TCRdb gives TRBD1 as the D gene, but with no DNA this cannot be confirmed. This CDR3 is CASGIPGQGTNEQFF.